A single sample is the source of the 9 T cell receptor beta chains below, sequenced in a study of regulatory T cells in long-lasting Graves disease. Time point: newly diagnosed GD, antithyroid drugs for less than 3 months. Extracted PBMC RNA gave rise to the TCR library. Through Arm-PCR of CDR3 regions and iRepertoire HTBI primers, TCR beta libraries were built. MiXCR, applied by TCRdb to the multiplex PCR reads, yields one record per CDR3 protein. The sample shows hundreds of thousands of distinct CDR3 sequences, roughly 15% of them seen only once. These sequences were also reported in another study, on T cells in Graves' hyperthyroidism and ophthalmopathy.

The material was peripheral blood mononuclear cells (PBMCs), obtained at new diagnosis, from a patient treated with antithyroid drugs. The receptors stem from a middle-aged woman with Graves disease.

At least ten counts were recorded for this clonotype. The V call is TRBV20-1, the J call TRBJ1-1; 7 bases line up with TRBD1. The V and J ends lost 6 bases and 0 bases, in that order; junction bases with no gene match: 7. Germline V gene data show CDR1 as DFQATT and CDR2 as SNEGSKA (reference sequence). The CDR3 runs to 14 residues. The CDR3 spells CSARRGQLNTEAFF. DNA of the CDR3: TGCAGTGCCCGAAGGGGACAGTTGAACACTGAAGCTTTCTTT.

This clonotype was observed at least ten times. The chain links TRBV29-1 to TRBJ2-3; D may be TRBD1 (6 bases). Looked up from germline, CDR1 is SQVTM and CDR2 is ANQGSEA. V dropped 0 bases and J dropped 7 bases, with 11 bases sitting between them. The CDR3 contains 13 residues. As DNA, the CDR3 is TGCAGCGTTGAAGAAGTTGACAGGTATACGCAGTATTTT. Translating it yields CSVEEVDRYTQYF.

J is TRBJ1-6 and V is TRBV7-8; D unclear. Germline CDR1 is SGHVS and CDR2 is FQNEAQ. The V and J ends lost 8 bases and 7 bases respectively, with 15 bases between them. CDR3 length: 14 amino acids. CDR3 nucleotides: TGTGCCAGCCTTAGAGGCAGCTCAAATTCACCCCTCCACTTT. Protein sequence: CASLRGSSNSPLHF.

The chain has TRBV29-1 and TRBJ2-7; perhaps TRBD2 as D (7 bases). The germline V gene has CDR1 SQVTM and CDR2 ANQGSEA. Trimming took off 5 bases at V and 4 bases at J, with 18 bases between the two ends. The CDR3 is 14 amino acids. The CDR3 nucleotides are TGCAGCGTTCAATATACGGGGGGCAATTACGAGCAGTACTTC. It codes for CSVQYTGGNYEQYF.

The chain combines TRBV20-1 with TRBJ2-7; D call uncertain. This CDR3 spans 12 amino acids. Germline CDR1 and CDR2: DFQATT and SNEGSKA (reference sequence). Trimming shortened V by 2 bases and J by 4 bases, and 9 bases separated the two germline ends. The DNA of the CDR3 is TGCAGTGCTAGATCCACATCTTACGAGCAGTACTTC. Translated: CSARSTSYEQYF.

This clonotype was seen ten or more times. The J gene is TRBJ2-7, the V gene TRBV11-3, with 9 bases that match TRBD1. Germline CDR1 is SGHNT and CDR2 is YENEEA. This CDR3 comprises 14 residues. V was clipped by 4 bases and J by 4 bases; unmatched bases: 5. CDR3 in amino acids: CASSWAGTGYEQYF. CDR3 DNA: TGTGCCAGCAGCTGGGCCGGGACAGGGTACGAGCAGTACTTC.

The chain is built from TRBV27 and TRBJ1-2; possible D gene TRBD1, 5 bases. V was pared by 4 bases and J by 6 bases, with 24 bases between. The CDR3 runs to 17 residues. Per the germline V gene, CDR1 is MNHEY and CDR2 is SMNVEV (reference sequence). The CDR3 DNA reads TGTGCCAGCAGTTCCTATGGGGACGGTGAATTCGAACATGGCTACACCTTC. Translated: CASSSYGDGEFEHGYTF.

As DNA, the CDR3 is TGTGCCTGGAGTCGGGGACAGGGATCCTTAGTCTATGGCTACACCTTC. Translating gives CAWSRGQGSLVYGYTF. This chain joins TRBV30 and TRBJ1-2; 9 bases agree with TRBD1. With 2 bases clipped from V and 4 bases from J, the junction kept 11 bases outside the gene matches. The CDR3 is 16 residues long. Germline CDR1 reads GTSNPN; CDR2 reads SVGIG (reference sequence).

J is TRBJ1-4 and V is TRBV10-3; D remains ambiguous. Germline loops: CDR1 ENHRY, CDR2 SYGVKD. With 2 bases removed from V and 0 bases from J, the gap between germline ends came to 4 bases. The CDR3 extends over 14 amino acids. CDR3 in amino acids: CAISEGPTNEKLFF. The CDR3 DNA is TGTGCCATCAGTGAGGGGCCAACTAATGAAAAACTGTTTTTT.